These 22 T cell receptor beta chains share one sample of origin, sequenced in a study of CXCR3-negative and CXCR3-positive naive CD8 T cells. Broader study findings: The TRB CDR3s that CXCR3-positive naive cells carried were more hydrophobic than those of CXCR3-negative naive cells.

It was by 5' RACE with UMI labels that the TRB cDNA libraries were prepared. Each CDR3 protein gets one entry in TCRdb, which reprocessed the 5' RACE reads and gives no DNA. The sample features around 160,000 distinct CDR3 sequences, with approximately 0.27% in its top ten. The antigens of these receptors remain unknown. Sequenced sample: naive CXCR3+ CD8+ T cells from blood. Subset indicated: CD45RO-CCR7+CD27+CD95- naive CD8+ T cells expressing CXCR3 (TNR3+). The receptors shown here come from a human donor in good health. Some clones in this sample may be carry-over from other donors' samples.

This chain connects TRBV10-3 to TRBJ1-1; TCRdb names TRBD1, which stays unverified in the absence of DNA. Germline loops: CDR1 ENHRY, CDR2 SYGVKD. The CDR3 runs 11 residues. The CDR3 region is CAISQGGEAFF.

Here the CDR3 reads CASSSLSGAEAFF. The chain recombines TRBV7-2 with TRBJ1-1; there is no DNA to check the TCRdb D call of TRBD1. This CDR3 is 13 amino acids long. The germline V gene has CDR1 SGHTA and CDR2 FQGNSA.

This chain joins TRBV27 and TRBJ2-2. Germline assignment: CDR1 MNHEY and CDR2 SMNVEV (reference sequence). This CDR3 has 12 amino acids. This chain's CDR3 is CASKAYGGELFF.

The chain is built from TRBV2 and TRBJ1-2; TCRdb names TRBD1, which stays unverified in the absence of DNA. The CDR3 is 15 amino acids. Germline CDR1 is SNHLY and CDR2 is FYNNEI. CDR3 residues: CASSERTAVNYGYTF.

V and J are TRBV7-3 and TRBJ2-7. Germline V gene lookup returns CDR1 SGHTA and CDR2 FQGTGA. This CDR3 is built from 13 residues. The CDR3 here is CASSRGRIDEQYF.

The gene calls are TRBV29-1 and TRBJ1-2. The CDR3 has 13 amino acids. In germline, CDR1 is SQVTM, CDR2 ANQGSEA. CDR3 region: CSVDFMGRVDYTF. The variable domain in full, completed from reference TRBV29-1 and TRBJ1-2, reads SAVISQKPSRDICQRGTSLTIQCQVDSQVTMMFWYRQQPGQSLTLIATANQGSEATYESGFVIDKFPISRPNLTFSTLTVSNMSPEDSSIYLCSVDFMGRVDYTFGSGTRLTVV.

The chain combines TRBV28 with TRBJ2-2; the D call of TRBD2 rests on TCRdb alone, since no DNA is present to check it. Germline values: CDR1 MDHEN, CDR2 SYDVKM. CDR3 length: 15 residues. CDR3: CASSFRGGASGELFF.

J is TRBJ2-3 and V is TRBV6-4; TCRdb indicates TRBD2, and absent DNA this call remains unverified. CDR1 is MRHNA and CDR2 is SNTAGT in the germline V gene. The CDR3 is 15 amino acids. Here the CDR3 reads CASSSFRRDADTQYF.

V is TRBV10-3 and J is TRBJ2-3; TCRdb gives TRBD2 as the D gene, but with no DNA this cannot be confirmed. This CDR3 has 15 residues. Germline V CDR1 and CDR2: ENHRY, SYGVKD. Here the CDR3 reads CAISPGTSGTDTQYF.

V usage is TRBV6-6 and J usage is TRBJ2-1. This CDR3 has 12 residues. CDR1 MNHNY and CDR2 SVGAGI come from the germline V gene (reference sequence). The CDR3 loop reads CASSYSAFEQFF.

The genes are TRBV7-3 and TRBJ1-1; TCRdb's D call, TRBD1, is unchecked because there is no DNA. Germline V gene data show CDR1 as SGHTA and CDR2 as FQGTGA. The CDR3 has 13 residues. The CDR3 is CASSQTGGTEAFF.

The genes are TRBV6-6 and TRBJ1-5; TCRdb's D call, TRBD1, is unchecked because there is no DNA. There are 15 residues in the CDR3. CDR1 and CDR2 from the germline V gene are MNHNY and SVGAGI (reference sequence). CDR3 amino acids: CATNYREALNQPQHF.

The J gene is TRBJ1-2, the V gene TRBV9; with no DNA, the TCRdb D assignment of TRBD1 cannot be verified. CDR1 and CDR2 from the germline V gene are SGDLS and YYNGEE. The CDR3 spans 16 residues. The CDR3 is CASSQGLGGGSYGYTF.

The chain couples TRBV5-1 to TRBJ1-1. This CDR3 spans 14 amino acids. The germline gives CDR1 SGHRS, CDR2 YFSETQ. CDR3 sequence: CASSLVSVSSEAFF. Using reference TRBV5-1 and TRBJ1-1 for the parts outside the CDR3, the full variable domain is KAGVTQTPRYLIKTRGQQVTLSCSPISGHRSVSWYQQTPGQGLQFLFEYFSETQRNKGNFPGRFSGRQFSNSRSEMNVSTLELGDSALYLCASSLVSVSSEAFFGQGTRLTVV.

The chain recombines TRBV12-3 or TRBV12-4 with TRBJ2-7; TCRdb lists TRBD2, though no DNA is available to test this call. The CDR3 length is 14 residues. The CDR3 sequence is CASSFGLAGSEQYF.

The V call is TRBV20-1, the J call TRBJ2-1; TCRdb picks TRBD1, but there is no DNA to check that call. The CDR3 is 14 residues long. CDR1 is DFQATT, CDR2 SNEGSKA, per germline (reference sequence). CDR3 sequence: CSAPGGVIYNEQFF.

This sequence joins TRBV29-1 and TRBJ2-7. The CDR3 runs 13 residues. Per germline, CDR1 SQVTM and CDR2 ANQGSEA. CDR3 amino acids: CSVVRQDTYEQYF.

The V and J genes are TRBV11-2 and TRBJ2-7; TCRdb picks TRBD1, but there is no DNA to check that call. The CDR3 runs to 14 residues. Per germline, CDR1 SGHAT and CDR2 FQNNGV. CDR3 in amino acids: CASSGTGETYEQYF.

This chain uses TRBV4-1 with TRBJ2-3; TCRdb outputs TRBD1, but without DNA this stays unchecked. Germline values: CDR1 MGHRA, CDR2 YSYEKL. The CDR3 consists of 16 residues. CDR3 amino acids: CASSQDEGGRTDTQYF.

The chain combines TRBV20-1 with TRBJ1-1; checking the TCRdb D call of TRBD1 is not possible without DNA. Germline assignment: CDR1 DFQATT and CDR2 SNEGSKA (reference sequence). This CDR3 has 16 amino acids. The CDR3: CSARGVTDNMNTEAFF.

The rearrangement links TRBV6-1 to TRBJ1-1. Germline CDR1 and CDR2: MNHNS and SASEGT. The CDR3 is made up of 15 amino acids. The CDR3 sequence is CASTKGGEAVTEAFF.

The genes are TRBV7-9 and TRBJ1-3; absent DNA, TCRdb's TRBD1 call cannot be checked. The CDR3 runs to 15 residues. CDR1 is SEHNR and CDR2 is FQNEAQ in the germline V gene (reference sequence). CDR3: CASRPGPSSGNTIYF. Combining the CDR3 with reference TRBV7-9 and TRBJ1-3 gives the whole variable domain DTGVSQNPRHKITKRGQNVTFRCDPISEHNRLYWYRQTLGQGPEFLTYFQNEAQLEKSRLLSDRFSAERPKGSFSTLEIQRTEQGDSAMYLCASRPGPSSGNTIYFGEGSWLTVV.